This record covers a single T cell receptor (beta chain). The target antigen is unknown. The source of the sample is a study of cytomegalovirus exposure and HLA in healthy donors. Repertoires were generated with immunoSEQ multiplex PCR, while TCRdb's copy carries only in-frame clones and drops some. The sample consists of about 150,000 clones, roughly nine tenths of them appearing once. Notes on the study in general: Reportedly, cytomegalovirus status was diagnosed with high sensitivity and specificity. The listing of 150 to 200 TCR beta chains classed them as cytomegalovirus-associated. Subsequent analysis of the approximately 110 validation repertoires found a tendency for first-cohort TCR clusters to co-occur.

It was the roughly 110-subject validation cohort, separate from the approximately 620-subject first cohort, to which the donors belonged. This CDR3 contains 15 residues. The germline gives CDR1 LNHNV, CDR2 YYDKDF (reference sequence). The V segment lost 4 bases and the J segment 4 bases; nucleotides outside the gene matches: 9. The rearrangement uses TRBV15 and TRBJ2-5, with 7 positions matching TRBD1. Sequencing was done on a sample of PBMCs. This TCR derives from a young man in good health and CMV-seronegative. CDR3: CATSTVQGLRETQYF. The CDR3 nucleotides read TGTGCCACCAGCACTGTACAGGGGTTGCGAGAGACCCAGTACTTC.